Sequencing of this T cell receptor beta chain was carried out in a study of T-cell reconstitution after alpha-beta-depleted transplantation in children. The junction had 8 bases not matched to a gene; V was cut back by 3 bases and J by 2 bases. The CDR3 is 16 residues long. Germline V gives CDR1 MDHEN, CDR2 SYDVKM. Study results and limitations: Some patients owed their high day-60 TCRbeta diversity to surviving recipient T cells and thymic progenitors. Diversity and T-cell counts at one year after transplant derived mostly from new T cells. Alpha-beta T cells present about two months after transplant were reported to originate from several hundred expanded graft clones.

This clonotype was picked up a small number of times. The target antigen is unknown. TCRbeta library construction was performed incorporating unique molecular identifiers. TCRdb fed the PCR reads into MiXCR, producing one record per CDR3 protein. The sample has more than 500,000 distinct CDR3 sequences, roughly 11% seen once. This receptor was taken from a female patient aged 2-10 years who had a stem cell transplant for aplastic anemia, so the T cells may come from the graft donor. Sample: PBMCs, mostly from graft donor cells, taken 180 days after TCRalphabeta/CD19-depleted stem cell transplant. The chain employs TRBV28 and TRBJ2-3, with 7 nucleotides matching TRBD2. CDR3 sequence: CASSLGWGGSTDTQYF. The CDR3 bases are TGTGCCAGCAGTTTGGGATGGGGGGGGTCCACAGATACGCAGTATTTT.